Reported below is one T cell receptor beta chain. Data came from immunoSEQ multiplex PCR; TCRdb stores just in-frame clones and leaves some out. The sample contains some 110,000 clones, approximately 89% of which appear only once. This record belongs to a study of blood T cell repertoires in COVID-19. This sequence originates from a woman at least 80 years old with COVID-19, enrolled during active disease. The specimen was peripheral blood.

In nucleotides, the CDR3 is TGTGCCAGTAGTATAGGAGACAGGGGATTAGGTAACTATGGCTACACCTTC. It encodes CASSIGDRGLGNYGYTF. The chain employs TRBV19 and TRBJ1-2, with 8 nucleotides matching TRBD1. CDR1 and CDR2 (germline): LNHDA, SQIVND (reference sequence). The V gene end was trimmed by 1 base and the J gene end by 1 base; junction bases not matched to a gene: 8. The CDR3 sequence is 17 residues long.